This TCR beta chain was documented in a study of T-cell reconstitution after alpha-beta-depleted transplantation in children (dated by TCRdb to about 2016). A note on the overall study: Using TCR repertoire profiling, the study followed T-cell immune reconstitution in a quantitative way in children after TCRalphabeta/CD19-depleted allogeneic hematopoietic cell transplantation. General conclusions and limits of the study: Over the following months the frequencies of hyperexpanded clones went down, and after one year T-cell counts and TCRbeta diversity were mostly credited to newly produced T cells. In some patients, high TCRbeta diversity at day 60 was attributed to recipient T cells and intrathymic progenitors that had survived conditioning. About two months after transplant, the apparently early recovery of alphabetaT-cell counts reportedly depended on just several hundred clones that had expanded rapidly and came from non-depleted graft cells.

CDR1 is given as DFQATT and CDR2 as SNEGSKA, both from the germline V gene (reference sequence). The CDR3 goes from the cysteine to the phenylalanine over 14 residues. This entry keeps only the CDR3 DNA: 42 bases, framed from base 1. V and J lose 0 bases and 5 bases, and a span of 14 bases separates them. The protocol used for the library was PCR. Reads for this sample came from an Illumina HiSeq 2500. To normalize quantification of the TCRbeta repertoire, the TCR libraries were built with molecular barcoding that relied on unique molecular identifiers. TCRdb ran its own pipeline on the public reads, namely fastp trimming at Q25 and MiXCR clone calling, and kept in-frame beta chains. When rows share a CDR3 protein, they turn into one entry using the most common DNA and genes. The sample table shows some 840,000 distinct CDR3 sequences, and approximately 15% are seen once. The ten top clones hold under 6% of the sample.

Regarding this clonotype: What antigen it recognizes has not been identified. Base qualities are missing; no much larger clone stands one base away.

The sample's treatment or condition label is to be understood as: allogeneic hematopoietic cell transplantation with graft depleted of TCRalphabeta T cells and CD19 B cells. The children who served as transplant recipients had been given grafts of TCRalphabeta/CD19-depleted allogeneic hematopoietic cells. The sample consisted of PBMCs, mostly from graft donor cells, taken 360 days after TCRalphabeta/CD19-depleted stem cell transplant. The V gene is TRBV20-1 and the J gene is TRBJ2-7, with TRBD1 tentatively as D gene (6 bases match). The sequence came from a male patient between 5 and 17 years old who had a stem cell transplant for acute lymphoblastic leukemia, so the T cells may come from the graft donor. CDR3 region: CSARDTRGLDEQYF. DNA sequence: TGCAGTGCTAGAGATACCAGGGGCTTGGACGAGCAGTACTTC.